This T cell receptor (beta chain) emerged from a study of blood T cell repertoires in COVID-19. The overall study: COVID-19 samples, acute and convalescent, were from the United States, Italy and Spain.

Sequenced by immunoSEQ multiplex PCR; TCRdb stores in-frame clones only, minus some. The table lists 260,000 or so clones, 80% to 90% of them singletons. One Seattle source followed patients from active infection through their disease course. This CDR3 spans 13 amino acids. V dropped 6 bases and J dropped 2 bases, with 11 bases sitting between them. In germline, CDR1 is SNHLY, CDR2 FYNNEI. The chain uses TRBV2 and TRBJ2-7; maybe TRBD1 (6 bases). This sequence was found in a woman at least 80 years old with COVID-19, enrolled during active disease. The sequencing input was peripheral blood. The chain's CDR3 is CASSEQGTYEQYF. The CDR3 coding sequence is TGTGCCAGCAGCGAACAGGGAACCTACGAGCAGTACTTC.